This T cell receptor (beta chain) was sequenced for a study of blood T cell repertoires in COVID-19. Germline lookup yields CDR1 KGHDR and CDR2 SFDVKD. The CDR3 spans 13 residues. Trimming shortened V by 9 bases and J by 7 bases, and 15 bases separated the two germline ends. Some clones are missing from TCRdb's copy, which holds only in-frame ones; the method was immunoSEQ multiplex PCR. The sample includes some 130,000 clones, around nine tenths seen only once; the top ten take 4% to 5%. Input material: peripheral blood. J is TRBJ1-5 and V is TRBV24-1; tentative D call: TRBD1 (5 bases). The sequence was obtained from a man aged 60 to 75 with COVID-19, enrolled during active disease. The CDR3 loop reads CATGEGETQPQHF. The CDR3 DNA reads TGTGCCACCGGGGAAGGGGAAACGCAGCCCCAGCATTTT.